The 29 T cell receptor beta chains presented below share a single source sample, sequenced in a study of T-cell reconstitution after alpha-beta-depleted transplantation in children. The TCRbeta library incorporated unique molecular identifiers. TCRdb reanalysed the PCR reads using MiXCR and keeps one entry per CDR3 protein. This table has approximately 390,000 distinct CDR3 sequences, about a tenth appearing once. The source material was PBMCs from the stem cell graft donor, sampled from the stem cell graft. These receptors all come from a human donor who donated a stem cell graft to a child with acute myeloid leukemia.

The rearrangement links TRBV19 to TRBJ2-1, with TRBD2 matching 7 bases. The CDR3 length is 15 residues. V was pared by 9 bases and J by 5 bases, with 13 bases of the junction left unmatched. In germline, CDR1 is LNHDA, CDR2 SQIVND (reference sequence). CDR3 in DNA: TGTGCCAGATGGACCAAGCGGGACGTAAACAATGAGCAGTTCTTC. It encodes CARWTKRDVNNEQFF.

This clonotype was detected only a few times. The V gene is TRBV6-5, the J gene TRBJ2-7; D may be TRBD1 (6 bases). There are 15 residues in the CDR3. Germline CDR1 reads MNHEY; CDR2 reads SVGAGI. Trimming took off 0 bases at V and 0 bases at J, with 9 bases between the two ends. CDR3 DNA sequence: TGTGCCAGCAGTTACTCGCAGGGGTTCTCCTACGAGCAGTACTTC. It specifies CASSYSQGFSYEQYF.

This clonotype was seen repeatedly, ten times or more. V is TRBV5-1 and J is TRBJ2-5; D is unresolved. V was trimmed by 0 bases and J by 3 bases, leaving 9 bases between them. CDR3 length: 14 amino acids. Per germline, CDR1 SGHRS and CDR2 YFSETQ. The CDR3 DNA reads TGCGCCAGCAGCTTGGGGGTTGGTAAAGAGACCCAGTACTTC. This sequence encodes CASSLGVGKETQYF.

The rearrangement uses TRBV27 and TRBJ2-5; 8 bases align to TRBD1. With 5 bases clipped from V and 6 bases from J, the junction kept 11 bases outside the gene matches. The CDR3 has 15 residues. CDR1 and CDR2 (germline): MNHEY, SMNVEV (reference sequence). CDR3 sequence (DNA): TGTGCCAGCAGTCTGAAACGACAGGGGTTTCAGACCCAGTACTTC. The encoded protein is CASSLKRQGFQTQYF.

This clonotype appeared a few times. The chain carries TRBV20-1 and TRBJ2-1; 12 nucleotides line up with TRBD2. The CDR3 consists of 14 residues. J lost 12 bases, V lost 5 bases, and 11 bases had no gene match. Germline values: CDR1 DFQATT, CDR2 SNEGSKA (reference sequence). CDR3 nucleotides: TGCAGTGCTTCTCTAGCGGGAGGGCCGGGGGGGCAGTTCTTC. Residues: CSASLAGGPGGQFF.

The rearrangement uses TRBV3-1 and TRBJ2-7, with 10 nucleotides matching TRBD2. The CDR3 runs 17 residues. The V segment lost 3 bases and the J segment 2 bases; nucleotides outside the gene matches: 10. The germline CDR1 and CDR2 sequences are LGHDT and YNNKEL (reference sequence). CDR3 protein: CASSQKTLAGVPYEQYF. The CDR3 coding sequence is TGTGCCAGCAGCCAGAAAACTCTAGCGGGAGTCCCCTACGAGCAGTACTTC.

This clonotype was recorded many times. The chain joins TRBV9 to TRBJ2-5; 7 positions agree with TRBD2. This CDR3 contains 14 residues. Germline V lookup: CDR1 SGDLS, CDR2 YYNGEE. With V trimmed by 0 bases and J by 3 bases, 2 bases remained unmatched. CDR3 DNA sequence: TGTGCCAGCAGCGTAGGTCTAGCGGAAGAGACCCAGTACTTC. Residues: CASSVGLAEETQYF.

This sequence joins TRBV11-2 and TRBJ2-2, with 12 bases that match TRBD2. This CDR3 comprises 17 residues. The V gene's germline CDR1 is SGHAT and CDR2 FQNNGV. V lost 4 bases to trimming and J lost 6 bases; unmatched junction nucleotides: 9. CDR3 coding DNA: TGTGCCAGCAGCTCGCCCCGACTAGCGGGAGATCCCGGGGAGCTGTTTTTT. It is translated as CASSSPRLAGDPGELFF.

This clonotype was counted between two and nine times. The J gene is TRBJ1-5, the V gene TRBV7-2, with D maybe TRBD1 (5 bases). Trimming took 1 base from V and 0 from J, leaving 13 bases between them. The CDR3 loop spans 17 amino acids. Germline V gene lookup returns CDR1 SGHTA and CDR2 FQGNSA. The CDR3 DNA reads TGTGCCAGCAGCTTAGTGGGGGGGGGTTATAGCAATCAGCCCCAGCATTTT. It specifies CASSLVGGGYSNQPQHF.

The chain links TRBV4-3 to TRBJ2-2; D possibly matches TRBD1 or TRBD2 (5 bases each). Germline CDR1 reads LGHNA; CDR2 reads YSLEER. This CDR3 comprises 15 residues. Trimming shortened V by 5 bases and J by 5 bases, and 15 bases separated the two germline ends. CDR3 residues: CASSVGGVRTGELFF. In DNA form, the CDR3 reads TGCGCCAGCAGCGTTGGGGGTGTGAGGACCGGGGAGCTGTTTTTT.

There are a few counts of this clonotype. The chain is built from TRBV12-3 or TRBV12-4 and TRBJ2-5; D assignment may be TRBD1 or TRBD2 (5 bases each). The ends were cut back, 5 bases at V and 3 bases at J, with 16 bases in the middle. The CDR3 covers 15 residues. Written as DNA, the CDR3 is TGTGCCAGCAGTCATCCCGGGACCGGGAAAGAGACCCAGTACTTC. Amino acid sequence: CASSHPGTGKETQYF.

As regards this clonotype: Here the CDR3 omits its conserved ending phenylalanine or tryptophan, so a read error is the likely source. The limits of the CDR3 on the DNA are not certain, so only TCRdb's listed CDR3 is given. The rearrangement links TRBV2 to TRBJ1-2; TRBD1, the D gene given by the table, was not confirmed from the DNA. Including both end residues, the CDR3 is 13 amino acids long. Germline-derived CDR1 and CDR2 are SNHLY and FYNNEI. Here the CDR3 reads CASSARGQGRLIP.

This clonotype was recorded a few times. This CDR3 reads CASSQDVVRFEAFF. The DNA of the CDR3 is TGCGCCAGCAGCCAAGATGTTGTAAGGTTTGAAGCTTTCTTT. The chain combines TRBV4-1 with TRBJ1-1; D remains unclear. From germline, CDR1 is MGHRA and CDR2 YSYEKL. The CDR3 has 14 amino acids. Between the trimmed V and J ends, which lost 0 bases and 7 bases, there was a span of 12 bases.

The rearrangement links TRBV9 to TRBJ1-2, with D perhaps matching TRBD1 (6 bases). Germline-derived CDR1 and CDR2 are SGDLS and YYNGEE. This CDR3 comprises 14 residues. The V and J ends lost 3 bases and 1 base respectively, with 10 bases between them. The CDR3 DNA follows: TGTGCCAGCAGCGCCCGGGACATTAACTATGGCTACACCTTC. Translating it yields CASSARDINYGYTF.

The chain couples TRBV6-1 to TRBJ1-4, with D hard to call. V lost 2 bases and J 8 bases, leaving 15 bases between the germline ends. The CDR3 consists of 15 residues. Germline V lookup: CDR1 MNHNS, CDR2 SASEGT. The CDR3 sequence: CASSETAAGEEKLFF. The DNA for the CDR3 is TGTGCCAGCAGTGAAACGGCAGCAGGAGAAGAAAAACTGTTTTTT.

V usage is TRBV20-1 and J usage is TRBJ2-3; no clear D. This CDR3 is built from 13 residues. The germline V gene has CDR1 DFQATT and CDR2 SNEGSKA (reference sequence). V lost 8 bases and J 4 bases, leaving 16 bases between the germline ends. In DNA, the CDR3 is TGCAGTTTTTCCTTGCTCACCCCAGATACGCAGTATTTT. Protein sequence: CSFSLLTPDTQYF.

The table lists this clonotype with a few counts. The CDR3 sequence: CASSRDMVTGSNSPLHF. The CDR3 coding sequence is TGCGCCAGCAGCCGGGATATGGTTACAGGGTCAAACTCACCCCTCCACTTT. The genes are TRBV4-1 and TRBJ1-6, with D possibly being TRBD1 (6 bases). V lost 4 bases to trimming and J lost 10 bases, with 23 bases between them. The CDR3 is 17 residues long. Germline-derived CDR1 and CDR2 are MGHRA and YSYEKL.

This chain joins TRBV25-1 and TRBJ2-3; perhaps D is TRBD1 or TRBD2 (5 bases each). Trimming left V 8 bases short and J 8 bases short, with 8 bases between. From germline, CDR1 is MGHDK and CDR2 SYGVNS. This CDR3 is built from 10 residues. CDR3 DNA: TGTGCCAGCTACGGGGCTACGCAGTATTTT. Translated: CASYGATQYF.

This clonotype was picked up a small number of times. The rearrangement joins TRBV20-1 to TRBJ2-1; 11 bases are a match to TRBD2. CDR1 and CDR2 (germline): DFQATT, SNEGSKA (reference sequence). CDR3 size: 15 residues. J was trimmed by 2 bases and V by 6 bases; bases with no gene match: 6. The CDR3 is CSAMGTSGPYNEQFF. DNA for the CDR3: TGCAGTGCGATGGGGACTAGCGGCCCCTACAATGAGCAGTTCTTC.

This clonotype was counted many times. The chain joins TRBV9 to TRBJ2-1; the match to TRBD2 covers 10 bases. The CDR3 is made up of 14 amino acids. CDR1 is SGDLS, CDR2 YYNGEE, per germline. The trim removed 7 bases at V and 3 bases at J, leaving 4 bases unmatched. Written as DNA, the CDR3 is TGTGCCAGCGGGAGGACTAGCGGCTACAATGAGCAGTTCTTC. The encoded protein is CASGRTSGYNEQFF.

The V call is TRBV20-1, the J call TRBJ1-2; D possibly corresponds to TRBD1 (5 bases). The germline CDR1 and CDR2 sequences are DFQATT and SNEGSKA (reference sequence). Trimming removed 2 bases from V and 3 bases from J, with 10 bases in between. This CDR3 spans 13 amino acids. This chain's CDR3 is CSARSGTHYGYTF. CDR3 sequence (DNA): TGCAGTGCTAGATCAGGGACTCACTATGGCTACACCTTC.

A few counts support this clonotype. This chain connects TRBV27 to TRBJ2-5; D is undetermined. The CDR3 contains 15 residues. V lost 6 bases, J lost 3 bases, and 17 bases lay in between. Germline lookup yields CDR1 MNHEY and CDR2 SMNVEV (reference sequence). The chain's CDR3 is CASSKPTANKETQYF. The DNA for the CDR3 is TGTGCCAGCAGCAAACCCACAGCAAATAAAGAGACCCAGTACTTC.

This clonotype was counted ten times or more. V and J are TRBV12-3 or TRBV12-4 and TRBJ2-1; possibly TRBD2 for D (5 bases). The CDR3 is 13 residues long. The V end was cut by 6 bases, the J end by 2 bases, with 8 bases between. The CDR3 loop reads CASRGSAYNEQFF. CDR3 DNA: TGTGCCAGCAGGGGGAGCGCCTACAATGAGCAGTTCTTC.

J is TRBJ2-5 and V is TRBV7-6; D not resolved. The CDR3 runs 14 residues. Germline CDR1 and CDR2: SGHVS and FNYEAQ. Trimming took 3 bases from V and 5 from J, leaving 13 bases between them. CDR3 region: CASSLVSVGETQYF. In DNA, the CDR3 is TGTGCCAGCAGCTTGGTCTCAGTCGGGGAGACCCAGTACTTC.

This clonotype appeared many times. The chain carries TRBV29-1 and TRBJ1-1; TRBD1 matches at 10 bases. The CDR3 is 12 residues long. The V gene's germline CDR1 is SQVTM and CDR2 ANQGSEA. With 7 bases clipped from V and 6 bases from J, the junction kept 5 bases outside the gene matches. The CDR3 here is CSAGQGDAEAFF. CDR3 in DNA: TGCAGCGCAGGACAGGGGGACGCTGAAGCTTTCTTT.

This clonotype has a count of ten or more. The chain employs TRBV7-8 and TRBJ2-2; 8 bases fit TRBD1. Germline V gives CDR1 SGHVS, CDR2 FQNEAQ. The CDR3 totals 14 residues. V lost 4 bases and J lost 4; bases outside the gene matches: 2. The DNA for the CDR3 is TGTGCCAGCAGCTACGACAGGGGCACCGGGGAGCTGTTTTTT. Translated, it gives CASSYDRGTGELFF.

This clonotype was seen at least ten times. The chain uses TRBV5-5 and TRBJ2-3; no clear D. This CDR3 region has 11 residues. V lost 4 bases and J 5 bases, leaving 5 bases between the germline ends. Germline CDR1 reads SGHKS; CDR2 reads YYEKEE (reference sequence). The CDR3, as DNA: TGTGCCAGCAGCCACGGAGATACGCAGTATTTT. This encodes CASSHGDTQYF.

The CDR3 here is CASRTGAYEQYF. The DNA for the CDR3 is TGTGCCAGCAGAACAGGGGCCTACGAGCAGTACTTC. V is TRBV6-5 and J is TRBJ2-7, with 7 positions matching TRBD1. J was trimmed by 2 bases and V by 6 bases; bases with no gene match: 1. The CDR3 has 12 amino acids. Germline V gene sequence: CDR1 MNHEY, CDR2 SVGAGI.

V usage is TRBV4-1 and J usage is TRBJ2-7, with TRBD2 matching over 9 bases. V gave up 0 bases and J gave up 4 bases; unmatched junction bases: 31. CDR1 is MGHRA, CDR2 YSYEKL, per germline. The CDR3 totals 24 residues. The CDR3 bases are TGCGCCAGCAGCCAAGATGGTGGTCGAAGCGGGAGGAAATCATTTGGGCTCAAACCTTACGAGCAGTACTTC. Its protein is CASSQDGGRSGRKSFGLKPYEQYF.